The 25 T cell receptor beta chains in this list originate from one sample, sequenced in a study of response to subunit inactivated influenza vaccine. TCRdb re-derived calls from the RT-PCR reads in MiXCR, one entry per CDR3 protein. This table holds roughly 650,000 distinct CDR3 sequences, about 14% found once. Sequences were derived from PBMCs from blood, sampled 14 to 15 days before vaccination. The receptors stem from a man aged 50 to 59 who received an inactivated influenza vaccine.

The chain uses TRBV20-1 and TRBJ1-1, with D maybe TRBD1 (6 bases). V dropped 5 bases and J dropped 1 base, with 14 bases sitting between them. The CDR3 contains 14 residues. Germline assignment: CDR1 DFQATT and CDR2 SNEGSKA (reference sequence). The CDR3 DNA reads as TGCAGTGCTCCGATGGGGGCGGCGAACACTGAAGCTTTCTTT. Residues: CSAPMGAANTEAFF.

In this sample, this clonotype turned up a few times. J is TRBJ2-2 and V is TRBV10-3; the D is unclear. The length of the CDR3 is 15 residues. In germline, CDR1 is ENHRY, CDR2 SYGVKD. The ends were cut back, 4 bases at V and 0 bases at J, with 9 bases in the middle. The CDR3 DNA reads TGTGCCATCAGTGGGCAAACAACGAACACCGGGGAGCTGTTTTTT. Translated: CAISGQTTNTGELFF.

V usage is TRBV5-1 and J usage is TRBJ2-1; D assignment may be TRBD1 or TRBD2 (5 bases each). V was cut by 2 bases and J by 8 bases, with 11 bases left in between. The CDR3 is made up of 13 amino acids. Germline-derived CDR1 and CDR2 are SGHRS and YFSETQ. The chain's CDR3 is CASSFTGGDEQFF. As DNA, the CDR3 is TGCGCCAGCAGCTTTACAGGAGGTGATGAGCAGTTCTTC.

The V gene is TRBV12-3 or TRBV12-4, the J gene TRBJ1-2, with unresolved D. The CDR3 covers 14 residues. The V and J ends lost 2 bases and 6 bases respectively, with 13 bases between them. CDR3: CASSLRRAGDGYTF. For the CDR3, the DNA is TGTGCCAGCAGTTTAAGGAGGGCTGGGGATGGCTACACCTTC.

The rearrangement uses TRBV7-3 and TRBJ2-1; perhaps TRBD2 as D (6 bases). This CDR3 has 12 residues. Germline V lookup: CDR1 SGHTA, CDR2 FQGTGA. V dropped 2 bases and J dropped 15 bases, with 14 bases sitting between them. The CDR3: CASSLLGGRWFF. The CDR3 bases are TGTGCCAGCAGCTTATTAGGAGGGAGGTGGTTCTTC.

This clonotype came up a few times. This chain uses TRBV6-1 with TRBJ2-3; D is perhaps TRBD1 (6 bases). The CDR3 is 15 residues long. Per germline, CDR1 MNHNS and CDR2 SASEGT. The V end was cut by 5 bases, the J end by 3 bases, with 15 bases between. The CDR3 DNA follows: TGTGCCAGCAGTCAGGGACAACAAATAACAGATACGCAGTATTTT. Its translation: CASSQGQQITDTQYF.

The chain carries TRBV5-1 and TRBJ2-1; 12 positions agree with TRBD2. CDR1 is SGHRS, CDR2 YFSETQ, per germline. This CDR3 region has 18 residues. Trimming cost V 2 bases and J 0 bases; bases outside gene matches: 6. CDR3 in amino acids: CASSFTLTSGSSYNEQFF. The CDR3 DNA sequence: TGCGCCAGCAGCTTTACCCTGACTAGCGGGAGCTCCTACAATGAGCAGTTCTTC.

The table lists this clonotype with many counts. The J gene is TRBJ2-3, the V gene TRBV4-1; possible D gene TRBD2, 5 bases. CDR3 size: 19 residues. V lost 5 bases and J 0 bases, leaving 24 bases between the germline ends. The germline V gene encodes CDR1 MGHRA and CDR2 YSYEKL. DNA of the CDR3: TGCGCCAGCAGCTTCCAATCCCGAAGAGGCGGGTCTAGCACAGATACGCAGTATTTT. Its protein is CASSFQSRRGGSSTDTQYF.

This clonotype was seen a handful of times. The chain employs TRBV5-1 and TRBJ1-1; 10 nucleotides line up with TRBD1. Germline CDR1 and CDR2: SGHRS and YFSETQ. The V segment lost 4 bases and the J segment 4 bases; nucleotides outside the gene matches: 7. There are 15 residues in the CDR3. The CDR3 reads CASSGTGTGATEAFF. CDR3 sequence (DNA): TGCGCCAGCAGCGGAACCGGGACAGGGGCCACTGAAGCTTTCTTT.

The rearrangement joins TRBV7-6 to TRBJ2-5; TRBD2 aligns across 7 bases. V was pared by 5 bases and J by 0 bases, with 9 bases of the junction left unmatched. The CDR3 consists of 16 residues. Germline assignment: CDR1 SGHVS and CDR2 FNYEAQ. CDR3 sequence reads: CASSHRTREYQETQYF. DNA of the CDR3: TGTGCCAGCAGCCACCGGACTAGAGAGTACCAAGAGACCCAGTACTTC. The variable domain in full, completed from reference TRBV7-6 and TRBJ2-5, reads GAGVSQSPRYKVTKRGQDVALRCDPISGHVSLYWYRQALGQGPEFLTYFNYEAQQDKSGLPNDRFSAERPEGSISTLTIQRTEQRDSAMYRCASSHRTREYQETQYFGPGTRLLVL.

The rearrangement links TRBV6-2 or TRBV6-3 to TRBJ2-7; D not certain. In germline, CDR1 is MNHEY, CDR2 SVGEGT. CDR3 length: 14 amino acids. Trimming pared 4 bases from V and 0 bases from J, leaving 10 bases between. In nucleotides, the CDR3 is TGTGCCAGCAGTTTCTCGCCTAGCTCCTACGAGCAGTACTTC. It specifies CASSFSPSSYEQYF.

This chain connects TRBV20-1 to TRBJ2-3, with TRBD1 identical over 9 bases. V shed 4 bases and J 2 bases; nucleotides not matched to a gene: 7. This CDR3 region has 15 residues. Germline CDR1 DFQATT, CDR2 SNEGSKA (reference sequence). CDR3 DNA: TGCAGTGCTACTTCCGGGACAGGGTTCACAGATACGCAGTATTTT. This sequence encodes CSATSGTGFTDTQYF.

CDR3 loop: CATSRDYRRQGRSGNQPQHF. CDR3 in DNA: TGTGCCACCAGCAGAGACTACCGGAGACAGGGAAGGTCGGGCAATCAGCCCCAGCATTTT. This sequence joins TRBV15 and TRBJ1-5; the match to TRBD1 covers 7 bases. Looked up from germline, CDR1 is LNHNV and CDR2 is YYDKDF (reference sequence). The CDR3 is made up of 20 amino acids. V gave up 0 bases and J gave up 2 bases; unmatched junction bases: 16.

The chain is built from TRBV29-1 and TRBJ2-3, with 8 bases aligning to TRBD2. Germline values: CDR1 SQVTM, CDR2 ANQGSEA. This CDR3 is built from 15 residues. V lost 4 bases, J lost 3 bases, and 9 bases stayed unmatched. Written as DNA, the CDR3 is TGCAGCGTTGTAGCCGGGGGGGGCCGGACAGATACGCAGTATTTT. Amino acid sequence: CSVVAGGGRTDTQYF.

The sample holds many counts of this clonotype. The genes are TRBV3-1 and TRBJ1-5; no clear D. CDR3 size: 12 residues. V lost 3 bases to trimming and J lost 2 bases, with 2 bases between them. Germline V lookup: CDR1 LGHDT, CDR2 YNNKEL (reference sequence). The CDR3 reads CASSHGNQPQHF. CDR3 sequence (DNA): TGTGCCAGCAGCCATGGCAATCAGCCCCAGCATTTT.

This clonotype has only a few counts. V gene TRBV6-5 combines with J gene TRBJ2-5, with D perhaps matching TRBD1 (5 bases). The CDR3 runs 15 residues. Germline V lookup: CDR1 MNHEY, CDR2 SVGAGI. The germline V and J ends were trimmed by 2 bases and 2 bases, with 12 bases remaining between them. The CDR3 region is CASSYNRRSQETQYF. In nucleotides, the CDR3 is TGTGCCAGCAGTTACAACAGGAGATCACAAGAGACCCAGTACTTC.

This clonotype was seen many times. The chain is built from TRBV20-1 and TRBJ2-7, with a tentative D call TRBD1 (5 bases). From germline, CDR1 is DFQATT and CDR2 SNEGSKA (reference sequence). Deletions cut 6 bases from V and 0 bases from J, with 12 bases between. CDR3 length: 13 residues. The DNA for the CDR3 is TGCAGTGCGCGGACACCAAACTCCTACGAGCAGTACTTC. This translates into CSARTPNSYEQYF.

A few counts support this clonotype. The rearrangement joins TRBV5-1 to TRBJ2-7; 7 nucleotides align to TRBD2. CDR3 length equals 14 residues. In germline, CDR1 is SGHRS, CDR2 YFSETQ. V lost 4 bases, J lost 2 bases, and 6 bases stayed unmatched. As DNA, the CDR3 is TGCGCCAGCAGCGAGCAGGGAGGGACCTACGAGCAGTACTTC. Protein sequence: CASSEQGGTYEQYF.

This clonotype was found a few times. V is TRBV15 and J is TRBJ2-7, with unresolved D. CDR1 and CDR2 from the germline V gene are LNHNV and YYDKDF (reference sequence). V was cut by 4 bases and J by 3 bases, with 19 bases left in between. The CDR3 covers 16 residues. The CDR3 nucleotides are TGTGCCACCAGCACCCGACGGACGCCCGCATTCTACGAGCAGTACTTC. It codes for CATSTRRTPAFYEQYF.

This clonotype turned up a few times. CDR3 bases: TGTGCCAGCAGCCAAGGGACAGGCGTAGCCAAAAACATTCAGTACTTC. Protein sequence: CASSQGTGVAKNIQYF. The genes are TRBV14 and TRBJ2-4; 7 bases align to TRBD1. The CDR3 runs to 16 residues. CDR1 and CDR2 (germline): SGHDN, FVKESK. V dropped 1 base and J dropped 0; count of bases not matched to a gene: 3.

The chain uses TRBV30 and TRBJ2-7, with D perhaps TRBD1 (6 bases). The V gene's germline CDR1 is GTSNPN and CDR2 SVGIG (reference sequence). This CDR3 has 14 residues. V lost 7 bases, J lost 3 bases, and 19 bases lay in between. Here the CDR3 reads CALTRTAYFYEQYF. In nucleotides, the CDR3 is TGTGCCTTGACCAGGACAGCCTATTTCTACGAGCAGTACTTC. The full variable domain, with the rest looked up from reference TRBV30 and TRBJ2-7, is SQTIHQWPATLVQPVGSPLSLECTVEGTSNPNLYWYRQAAGRGLQLLFYSVGIGQISSEVPQNLSASRPQDRQFILSSKKLLLSDSGFYLCALTRTAYFYEQYFGPGTRLTVT.

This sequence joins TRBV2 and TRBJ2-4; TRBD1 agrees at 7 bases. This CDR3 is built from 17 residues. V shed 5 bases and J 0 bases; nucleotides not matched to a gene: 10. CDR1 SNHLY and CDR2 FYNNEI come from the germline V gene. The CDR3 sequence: CASSSLTGPLAKNIQYF. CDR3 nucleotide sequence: TGTGCCAGCAGTTCCCTGACAGGGCCGCTAGCCAAAAACATTCAGTACTTC.

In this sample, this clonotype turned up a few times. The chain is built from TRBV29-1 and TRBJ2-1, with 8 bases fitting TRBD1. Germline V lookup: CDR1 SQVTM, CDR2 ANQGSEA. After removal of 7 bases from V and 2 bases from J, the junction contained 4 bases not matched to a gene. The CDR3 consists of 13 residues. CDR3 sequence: CSAQTGAYNEQFF. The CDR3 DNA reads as TGCAGCGCCCAGACAGGGGCCTACAATGAGCAGTTCTTC.

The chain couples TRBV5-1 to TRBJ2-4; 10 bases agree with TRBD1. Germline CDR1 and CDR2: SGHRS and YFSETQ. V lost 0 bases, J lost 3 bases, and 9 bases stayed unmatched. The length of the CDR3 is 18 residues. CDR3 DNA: TGCGCCAGCAGCTTGGGACAGGGGGCTTGGTTGGACAAAAACATTCAGTACTTC. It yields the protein CASSLGQGAWLDKNIQYF.

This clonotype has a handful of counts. CDR3 bases: TGTGCCAGCAGTGTGCGGGAGATATTGCGATGGGCCAAAAACATTCAGTACTTC. Translating gives CASSVREILRWAKNIQYF. V usage is TRBV25-1 and J usage is TRBJ2-4; TRBD2 matches 7 bases. This CDR3 contains 18 residues. CDR1 MGHDK and CDR2 SYGVNS come from the germline V gene. Trimming cost V 4 bases and J 1 base; bases outside gene matches: 13.